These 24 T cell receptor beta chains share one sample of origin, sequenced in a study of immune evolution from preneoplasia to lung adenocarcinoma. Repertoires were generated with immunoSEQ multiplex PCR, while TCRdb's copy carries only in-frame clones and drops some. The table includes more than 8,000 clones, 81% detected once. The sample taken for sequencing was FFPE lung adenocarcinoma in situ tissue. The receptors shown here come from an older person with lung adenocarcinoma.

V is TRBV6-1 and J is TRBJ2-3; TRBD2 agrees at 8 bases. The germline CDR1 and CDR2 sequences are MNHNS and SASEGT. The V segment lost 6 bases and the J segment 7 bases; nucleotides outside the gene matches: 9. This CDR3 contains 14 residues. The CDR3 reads CASSSRGGEYTQYF. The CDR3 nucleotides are TGTGCCAGCAGCAGTCGGGGGGGTGAATATACGCAGTATTTT.

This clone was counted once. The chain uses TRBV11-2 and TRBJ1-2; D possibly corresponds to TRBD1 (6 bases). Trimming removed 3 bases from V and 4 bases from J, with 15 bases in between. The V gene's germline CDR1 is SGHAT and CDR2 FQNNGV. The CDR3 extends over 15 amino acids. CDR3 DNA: TGTGCCAGCAGCTTCGGAGGGGGTGGCGGCTATGGCTACACCTTC. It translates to CASSFGGGGGYGYTF. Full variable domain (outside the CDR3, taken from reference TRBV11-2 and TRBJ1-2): EAGVAQSPRYKIIEKRQSVAFWCNPISGHATLYWYQQILGQGPKLLIQFQNNGVVDDSQLPKDRFSAERLKGVDSTLKIQPAKLEDSAVYLCASSFGGGGGYGYTFGSGTRLTVV.

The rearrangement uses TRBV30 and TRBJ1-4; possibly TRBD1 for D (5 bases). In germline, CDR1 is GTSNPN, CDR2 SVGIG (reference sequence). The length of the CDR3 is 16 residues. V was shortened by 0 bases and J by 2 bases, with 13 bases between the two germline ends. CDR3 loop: CAWSVTRTYTNEKLFF. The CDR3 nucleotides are TGTGCCTGGAGTGTAACTAGGACATACACTAATGAAAAACTGTTTTTT.

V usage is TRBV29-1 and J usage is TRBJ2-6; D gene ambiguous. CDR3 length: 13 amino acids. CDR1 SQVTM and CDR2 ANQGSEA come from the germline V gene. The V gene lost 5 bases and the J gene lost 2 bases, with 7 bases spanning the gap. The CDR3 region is CSVMGTGANVLTF. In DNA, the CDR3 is TGCAGCGTTATGGGAACTGGGGCCAACGTCCTGACTTTC.

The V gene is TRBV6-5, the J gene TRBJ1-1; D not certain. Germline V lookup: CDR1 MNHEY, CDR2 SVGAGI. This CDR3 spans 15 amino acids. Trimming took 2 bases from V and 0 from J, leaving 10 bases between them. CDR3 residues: CASSYSPTMNTEAFF. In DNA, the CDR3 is TGTGCCAGCAGTTACAGTCCAACAATGAACACTGAAGCTTTCTTT.

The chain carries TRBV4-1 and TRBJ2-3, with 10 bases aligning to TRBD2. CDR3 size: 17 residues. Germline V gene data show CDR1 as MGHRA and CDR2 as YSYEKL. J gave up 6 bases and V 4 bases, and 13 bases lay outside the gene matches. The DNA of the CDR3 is TGCGCCAGCAGCCTCGCGTCCCAACTAGCGGGGACGGATACGCAGTATTTT. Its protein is CASSLASQLAGTDTQYF.

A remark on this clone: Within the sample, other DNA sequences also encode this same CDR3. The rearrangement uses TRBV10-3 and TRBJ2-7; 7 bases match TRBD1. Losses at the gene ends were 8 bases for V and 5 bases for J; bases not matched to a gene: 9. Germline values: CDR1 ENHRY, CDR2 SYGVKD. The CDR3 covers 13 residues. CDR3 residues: CAIDSGQIHEQYF. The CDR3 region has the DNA TGTGCCATCGACTCGGGACAGATCCACGAGCAGTACTTC.

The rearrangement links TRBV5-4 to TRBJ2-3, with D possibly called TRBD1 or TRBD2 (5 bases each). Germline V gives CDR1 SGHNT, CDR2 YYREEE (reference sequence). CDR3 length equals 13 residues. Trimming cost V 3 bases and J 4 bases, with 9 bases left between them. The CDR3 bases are TGTGCCAGCAGCTCGTCGGGGCCAGATACGCAGTATTTT. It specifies CASSSSGPDTQYF. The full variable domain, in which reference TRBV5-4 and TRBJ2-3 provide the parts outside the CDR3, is ETGVTQSPTHLIKTRGQQVTLRCSSQSGHNTVSWYQQALGQGPQFIFQYYREEENGRGNFPPRFSGLQFPNYSSELNVNALELDDSALYLCASSSSGPDTQYFGPGTRLTVL.

The CDR3 reads CASSKAWAARPQHF. CDR3 in DNA: TGTGCCAGCAGCAAAGCCTGGGCCGCCCGGCCCCAGCATTTT. The rearrangement uses TRBV21-1 and TRBJ1-5; the table's D gene call, TRBD1, was not cross checked with the DNA. TRBV21-1 is recorded as a pseudogene. There are 14 residues in the CDR3.

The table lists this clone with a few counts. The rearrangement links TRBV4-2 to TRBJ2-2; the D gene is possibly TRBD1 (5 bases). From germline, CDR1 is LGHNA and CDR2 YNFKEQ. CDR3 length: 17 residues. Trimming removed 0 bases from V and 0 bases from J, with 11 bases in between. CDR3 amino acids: CASSQDPQGSNTGELFF. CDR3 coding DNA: TGTGCCAGCAGCCAAGATCCCCAGGGATCGAACACCGGGGAGCTGTTTTTT.

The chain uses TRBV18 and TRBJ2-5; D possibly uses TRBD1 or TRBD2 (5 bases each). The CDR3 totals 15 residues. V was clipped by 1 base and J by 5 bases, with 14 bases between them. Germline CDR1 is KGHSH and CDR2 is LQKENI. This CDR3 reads CASSPQRGVEETQYF. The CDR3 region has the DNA TGTGCCAGCTCACCACAGAGAGGGGTAGAGGAGACCCAGTACTTC.

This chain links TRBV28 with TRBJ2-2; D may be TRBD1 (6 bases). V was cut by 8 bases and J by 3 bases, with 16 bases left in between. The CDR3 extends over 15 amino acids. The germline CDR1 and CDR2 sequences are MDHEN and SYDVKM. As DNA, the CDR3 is TGTGCCAGCCAACCTGCGACAGGATACACCGGGGAGCTGTTTTTT. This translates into CASQPATGYTGELFF.

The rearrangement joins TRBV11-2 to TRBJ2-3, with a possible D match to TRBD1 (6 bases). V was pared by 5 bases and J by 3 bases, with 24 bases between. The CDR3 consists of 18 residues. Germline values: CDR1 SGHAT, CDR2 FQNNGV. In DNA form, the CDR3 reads TGTGCCAGCAGCAGGCAGTTTTCGGGCAGGGGTAGGACAGATACGCAGTATTTT. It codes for CASSRQFSGRGRTDTQYF.

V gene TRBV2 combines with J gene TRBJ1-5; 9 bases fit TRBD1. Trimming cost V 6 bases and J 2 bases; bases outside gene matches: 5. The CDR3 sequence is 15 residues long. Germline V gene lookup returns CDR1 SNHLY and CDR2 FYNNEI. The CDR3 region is CASSEQGAGNQPQHF. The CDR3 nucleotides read TGTGCCAGCAGCGAACAGGGGGCGGGCAATCAGCCCCAGCATTTT. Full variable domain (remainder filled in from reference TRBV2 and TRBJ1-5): EPEVTQTPSHQVTQMGQEVILRCVPISNHLYFYWYRQILGQKVEFLVSFYNNEISEKSEIFDDQFSVERPDGSNFTLKIRSTKLEDSAMYFCASSEQGAGNQPQHFGDGTRLSIL.

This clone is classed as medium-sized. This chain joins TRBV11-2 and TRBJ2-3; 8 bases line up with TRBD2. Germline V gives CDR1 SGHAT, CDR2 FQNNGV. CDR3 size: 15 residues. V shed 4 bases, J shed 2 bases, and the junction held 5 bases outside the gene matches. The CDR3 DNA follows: TGTGCCAGCAGCTCAACGGGAGGGGTCACAGATACGCAGTATTTT. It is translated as CASSSTGGVTDTQYF.

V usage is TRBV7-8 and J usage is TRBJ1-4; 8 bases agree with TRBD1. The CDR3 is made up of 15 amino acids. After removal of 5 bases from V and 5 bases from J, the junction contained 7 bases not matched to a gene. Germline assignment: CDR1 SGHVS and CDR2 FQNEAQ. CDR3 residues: CASSEGTGKNEKLFF. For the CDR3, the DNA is TGTGCCAGCAGCGAAGGGACAGGAAAAAATGAAAAACTGTTTTTT.

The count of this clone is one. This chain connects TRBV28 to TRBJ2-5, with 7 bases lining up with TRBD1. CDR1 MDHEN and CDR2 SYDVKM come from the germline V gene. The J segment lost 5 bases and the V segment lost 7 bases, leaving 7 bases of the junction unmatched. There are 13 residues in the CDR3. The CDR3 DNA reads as TGTGCCAGCAATCGAGGGGGCGGGGAGACCCAGTACTTC. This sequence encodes CASNRGGGETQYF.

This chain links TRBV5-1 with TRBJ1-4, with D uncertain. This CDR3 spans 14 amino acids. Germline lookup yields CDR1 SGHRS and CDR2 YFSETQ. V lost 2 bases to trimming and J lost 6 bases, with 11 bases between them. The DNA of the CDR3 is TGCGCCAGCAGCTTTACCACTTGGGATGAAAAACTGTTTTTT. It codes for CASSFTTWDEKLFF. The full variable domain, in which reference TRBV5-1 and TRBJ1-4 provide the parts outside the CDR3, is KAGVTQTPRYLIKTRGQQVTLSCSPISGHRSVSWYQQTPGQGLQFLFEYFSETQRNKGNFPGRFSGRQFSNSRSEMNVSTLELGDSALYLCASSFTTWDEKLFFGSGTQLSVL.

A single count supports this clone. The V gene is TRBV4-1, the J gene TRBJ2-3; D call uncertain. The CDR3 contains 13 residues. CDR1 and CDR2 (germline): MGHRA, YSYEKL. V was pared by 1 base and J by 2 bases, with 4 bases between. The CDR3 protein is CASSQGHTDTQYF. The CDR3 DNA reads TGCGCCAGCAGCCAAGGACACACAGATACGCAGTATTTT.

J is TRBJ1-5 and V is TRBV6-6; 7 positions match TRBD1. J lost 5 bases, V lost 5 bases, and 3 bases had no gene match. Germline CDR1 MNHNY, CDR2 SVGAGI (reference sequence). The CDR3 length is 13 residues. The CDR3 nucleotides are TGTGCCAGCAGTGGAGACAGGGATCAGCCCCAGCATTTT. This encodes CASSGDRDQPQHF.

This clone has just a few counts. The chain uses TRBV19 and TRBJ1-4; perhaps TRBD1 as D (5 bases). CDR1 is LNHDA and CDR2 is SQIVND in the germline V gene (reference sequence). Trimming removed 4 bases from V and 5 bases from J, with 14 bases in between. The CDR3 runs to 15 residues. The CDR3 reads CASSNRDGINEKLFF. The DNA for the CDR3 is TGTGCCAGTAGTAACCGGGACGGAATAAATGAAAAACTGTTTTTT.

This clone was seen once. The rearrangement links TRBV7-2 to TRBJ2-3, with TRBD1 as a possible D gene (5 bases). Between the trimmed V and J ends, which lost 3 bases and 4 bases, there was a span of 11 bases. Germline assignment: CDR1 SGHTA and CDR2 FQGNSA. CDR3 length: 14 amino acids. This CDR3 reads CASSLAGSADTQYF. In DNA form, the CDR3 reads TGTGCCAGCAGCTTGGCAGGGTCGGCAGATACGCAGTATTTT.

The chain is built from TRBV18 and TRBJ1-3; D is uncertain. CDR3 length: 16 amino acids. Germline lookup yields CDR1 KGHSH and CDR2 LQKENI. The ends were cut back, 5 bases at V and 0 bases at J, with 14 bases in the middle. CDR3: CASSSSEAHSGNTIYF. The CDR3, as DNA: TGTGCCAGCTCATCGTCGGAAGCGCACTCTGGAAACACCATATATTTT. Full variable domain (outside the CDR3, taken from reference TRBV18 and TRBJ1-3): NAGVMQNPRHLVRRRGQEARLRCSPMKGHSHVYWYRQLPEEGLKFMVYLQKENIIDESGMPKERFSAEFPKEGPSILRIQQVVRGDSAAYFCASSSSEAHSGNTIYFGEGSWLTVV.

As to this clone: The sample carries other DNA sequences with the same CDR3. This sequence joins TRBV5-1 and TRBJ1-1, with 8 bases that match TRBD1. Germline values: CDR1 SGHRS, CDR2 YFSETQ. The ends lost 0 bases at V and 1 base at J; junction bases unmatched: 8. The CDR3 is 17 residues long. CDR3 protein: CASSLDRGNGRNTEAFF. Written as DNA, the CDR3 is TGCGCCAGCAGCTTGGACAGGGGGAATGGGAGGAACACTGAAGCTTTCTTT.